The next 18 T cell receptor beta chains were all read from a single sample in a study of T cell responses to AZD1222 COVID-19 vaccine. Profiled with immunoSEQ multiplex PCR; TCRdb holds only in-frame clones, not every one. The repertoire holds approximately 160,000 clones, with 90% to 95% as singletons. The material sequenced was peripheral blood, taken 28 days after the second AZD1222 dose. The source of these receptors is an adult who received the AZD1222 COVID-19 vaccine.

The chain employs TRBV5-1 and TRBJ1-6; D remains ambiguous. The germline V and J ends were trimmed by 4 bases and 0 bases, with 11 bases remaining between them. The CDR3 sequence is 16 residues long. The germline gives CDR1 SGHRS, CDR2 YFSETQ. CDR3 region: CASSPYMSSYNSPLHF. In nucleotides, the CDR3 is TGCGCCAGCAGCCCCTACATGAGCTCCTATAATTCACCCCTCCACTTT.

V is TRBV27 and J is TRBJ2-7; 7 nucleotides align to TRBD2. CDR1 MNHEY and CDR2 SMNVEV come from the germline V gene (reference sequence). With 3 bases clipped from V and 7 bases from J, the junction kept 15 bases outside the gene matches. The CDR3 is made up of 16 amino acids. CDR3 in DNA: TGTGCCAGCAGTTTCCTTCCGGGCCGGACGGGGGGAGAGCAGTACTTC. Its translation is CASSFLPGRTGGEQYF.

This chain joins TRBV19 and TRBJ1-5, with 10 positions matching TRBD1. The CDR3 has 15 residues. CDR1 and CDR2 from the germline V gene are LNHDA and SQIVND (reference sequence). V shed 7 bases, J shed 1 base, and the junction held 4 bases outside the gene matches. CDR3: CASMGDRGSNQPQHF. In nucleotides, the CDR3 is TGTGCCAGTATGGGGGACAGGGGCAGCAATCAGCCCCAGCATTTT. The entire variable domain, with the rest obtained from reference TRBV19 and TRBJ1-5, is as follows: DGGITQSPKYLFRKEGQNVTLSCEQNLNHDAMYWYRQDPGQGLRLIYYSQIVNDFQKGDIAEGYSVSREKKESFPLTVTSAQKNPTAFYLCASMGDRGSNQPQHFGDGTRLSIL.

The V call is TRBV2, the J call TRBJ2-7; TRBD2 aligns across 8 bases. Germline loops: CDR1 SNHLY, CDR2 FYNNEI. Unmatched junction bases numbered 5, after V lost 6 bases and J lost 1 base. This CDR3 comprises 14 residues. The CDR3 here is CASRSGRSSYEQYF. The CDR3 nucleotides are TGTGCCAGCAGGAGCGGGAGATCGTCCTACGAGCAGTACTTC.

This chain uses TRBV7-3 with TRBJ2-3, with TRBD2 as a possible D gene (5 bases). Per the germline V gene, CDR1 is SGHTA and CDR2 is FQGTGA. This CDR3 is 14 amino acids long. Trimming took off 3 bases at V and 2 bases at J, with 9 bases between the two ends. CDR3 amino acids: CASSFLASTDTQYF. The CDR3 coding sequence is TGTGCCAGCAGCTTCCTAGCCTCCACAGATACGCAGTATTTT.

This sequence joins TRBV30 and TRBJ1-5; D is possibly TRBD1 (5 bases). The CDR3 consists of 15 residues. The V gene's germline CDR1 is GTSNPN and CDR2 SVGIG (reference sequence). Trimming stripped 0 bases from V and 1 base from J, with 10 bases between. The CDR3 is CAWSVIGGSNQPQHF. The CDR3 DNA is TGTGCCTGGAGTGTAATCGGGGGAAGCAATCAGCCCCAGCATTTT.

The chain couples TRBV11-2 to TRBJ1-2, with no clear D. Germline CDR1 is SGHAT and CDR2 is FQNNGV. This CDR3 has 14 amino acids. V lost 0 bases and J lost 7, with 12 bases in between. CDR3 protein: CASSLDTNAGGYTF. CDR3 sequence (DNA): TGTGCCAGCAGCTTAGACACAAACGCCGGTGGCTACACCTTC.

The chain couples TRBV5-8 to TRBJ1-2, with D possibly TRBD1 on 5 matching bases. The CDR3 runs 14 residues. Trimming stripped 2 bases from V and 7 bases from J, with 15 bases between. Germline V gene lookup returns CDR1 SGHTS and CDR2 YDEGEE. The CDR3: CASSLPGWGGGYTF. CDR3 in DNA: TGTGCCAGCAGCTTACCCGGGTGGGGCGGTGGCTACACCTTC.

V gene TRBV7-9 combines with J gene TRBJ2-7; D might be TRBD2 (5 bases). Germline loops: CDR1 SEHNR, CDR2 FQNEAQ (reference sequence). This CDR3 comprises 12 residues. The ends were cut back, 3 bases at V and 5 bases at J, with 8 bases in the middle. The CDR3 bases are TGTGCCAGCAGCTTGTCTAGCAACGAGCAGTACTTC. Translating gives CASSLSSNEQYF.

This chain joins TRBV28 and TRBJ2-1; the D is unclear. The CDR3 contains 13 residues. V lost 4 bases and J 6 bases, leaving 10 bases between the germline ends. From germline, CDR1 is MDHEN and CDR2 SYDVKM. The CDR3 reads CASSSNRPNEQFF. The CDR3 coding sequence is TGTGCCAGCAGTTCCAATAGGCCCAATGAGCAGTTCTTC.

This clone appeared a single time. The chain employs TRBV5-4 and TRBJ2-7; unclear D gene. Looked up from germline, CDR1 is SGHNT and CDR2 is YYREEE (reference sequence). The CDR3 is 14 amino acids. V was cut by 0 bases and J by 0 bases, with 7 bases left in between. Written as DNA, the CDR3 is TGTGCCAGCAGCTTGGGGGGTGGCTCCTACGAGCAGTACTTC. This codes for CASSLGGGSYEQYF.

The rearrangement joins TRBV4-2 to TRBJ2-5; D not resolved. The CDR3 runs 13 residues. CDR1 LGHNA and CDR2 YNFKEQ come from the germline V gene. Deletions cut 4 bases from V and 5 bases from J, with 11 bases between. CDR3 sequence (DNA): TGTGCCAGCAGCCGTGTACTTGGTGAGACCCAGTACTTC. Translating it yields CASSRVLGETQYF.

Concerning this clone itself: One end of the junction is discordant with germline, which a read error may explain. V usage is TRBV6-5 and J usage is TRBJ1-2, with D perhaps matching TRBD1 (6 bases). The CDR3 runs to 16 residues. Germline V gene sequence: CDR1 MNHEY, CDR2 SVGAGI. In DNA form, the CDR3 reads TGTGCCAGTAGTTTGAATTTTCAGGGGACCATCTATGGCTACACCTTC. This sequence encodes CASSLNFQGTIYGYTF.

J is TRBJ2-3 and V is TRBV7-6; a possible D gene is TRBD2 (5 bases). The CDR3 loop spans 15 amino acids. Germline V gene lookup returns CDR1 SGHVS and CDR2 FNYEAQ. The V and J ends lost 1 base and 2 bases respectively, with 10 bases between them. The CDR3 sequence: CASSLGARATDTQYF. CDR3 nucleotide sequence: TGTGCCAGCAGCTTAGGGGCGAGGGCCACAGATACGCAGTATTTT.

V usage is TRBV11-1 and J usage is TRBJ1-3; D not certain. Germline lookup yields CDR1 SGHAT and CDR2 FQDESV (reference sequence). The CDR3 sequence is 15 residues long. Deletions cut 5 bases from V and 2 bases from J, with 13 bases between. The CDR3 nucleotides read TGTGCCAGCAGCGCGAACGTTGGGCCTGGAAACACCATATATTTT. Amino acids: CASSANVGPGNTIYF.

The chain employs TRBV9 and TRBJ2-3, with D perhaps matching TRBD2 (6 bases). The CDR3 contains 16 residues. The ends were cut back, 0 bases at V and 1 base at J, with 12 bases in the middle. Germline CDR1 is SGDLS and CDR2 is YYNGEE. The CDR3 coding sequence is TGTGCCAGCAGCGTAGATCTCGCGGGACGCACAGATACGCAGTATTTT. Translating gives CASSVDLAGRTDTQYF.

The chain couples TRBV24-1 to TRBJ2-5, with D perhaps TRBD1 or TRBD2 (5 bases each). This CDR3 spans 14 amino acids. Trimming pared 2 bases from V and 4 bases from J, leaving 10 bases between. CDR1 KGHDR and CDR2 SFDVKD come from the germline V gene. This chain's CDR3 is CATSDSGPGETQYF. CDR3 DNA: TGTGCCACCAGTGATTCGGGGCCCGGAGAGACCCAGTACTTC.

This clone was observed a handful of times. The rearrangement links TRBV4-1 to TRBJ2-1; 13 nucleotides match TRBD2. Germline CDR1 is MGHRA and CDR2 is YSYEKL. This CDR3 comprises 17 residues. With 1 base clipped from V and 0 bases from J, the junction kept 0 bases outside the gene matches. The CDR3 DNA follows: TGCGCCAGCAGCCAAGGGACTAGCGGGAGCTCCTACAATGAGCAGTTCTTC. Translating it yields CASSQGTSGSSYNEQFF.